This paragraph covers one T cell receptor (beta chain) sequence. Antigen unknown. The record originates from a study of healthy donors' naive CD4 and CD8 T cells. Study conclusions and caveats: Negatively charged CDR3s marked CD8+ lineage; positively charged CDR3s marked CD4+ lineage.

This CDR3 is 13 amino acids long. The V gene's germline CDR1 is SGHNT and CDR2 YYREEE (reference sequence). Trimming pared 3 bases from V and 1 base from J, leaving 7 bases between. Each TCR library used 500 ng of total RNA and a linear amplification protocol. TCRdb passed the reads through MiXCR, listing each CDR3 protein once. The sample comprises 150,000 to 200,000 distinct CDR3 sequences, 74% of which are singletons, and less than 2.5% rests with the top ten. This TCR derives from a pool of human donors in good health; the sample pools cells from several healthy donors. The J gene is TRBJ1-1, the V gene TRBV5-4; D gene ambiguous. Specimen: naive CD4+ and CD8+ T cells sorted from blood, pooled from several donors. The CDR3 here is CASSSSENTEAFF. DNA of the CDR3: TGTGCCAGCAGCTCATCAGAGAACACTGAAGCTTTCTTT.